The T cell receptor beta chain under discussion was sequenced for a study of technical replicates of blood from a handful of donors. Germline assignment: CDR1 SSHAT and CDR2 FNYEAQ (reference sequence). The CDR3 has 15 amino acids. About this clone itself: Germline is not matched at one junction end, which may reflect a read error.

TCRdb's copy holds only in-frame clones and misses some; the assay was immunoSEQ multiplex PCR. The data show roughly 80,000 clones, around 92% seen once. The receptor's source is a human donor in good health. Sequences were obtained from T cells isolated from PBMCs. The rearrangement joins TRBV7-7 to TRBJ2-6; D remains ambiguous. CDR3 sequence: CASSPSSSGANVLTF. The CDR3 region has the DNA TGTGCTAGCAGCCCTTCCAGCTCTGGGGCCAACGTCCTGACTTTC. The full variable domain, rest sourced from reference TRBV7-7 and TRBJ2-6, is GAGVSQSPRYKVTKRGQDVTLRCDPISSHATLYWYQQALGQGPEFLTYFNYEAQPDKSGLPSDRFSAERPEGSISTLTIQRTEQRDSAMYRCASSPSSSGANVLTFGAGSRLTVL.